This T cell receptor (beta chain) derives from a study of shared clonotypes between healthy human individuals. Original methodology: Filtering differed, since immunoSEQ gave only junction sequences and no quality scores. Sequencing was performed with immunoSEQ multiplex PCR; in TCRdb, only in-frame clones are kept and a portion is missing. That table furnishes V, J and clone size, whereas the DNA furnished D and trimming. Of 95,000 to 120,000 clones listed, around two thirds are singletons. The CDR3 contains 13 residues. This sequence was found in a woman in her twenties or thirties in good health. J is TRBJ2-4 and V is TRBV12-2. TRBV12-2 corresponds to a pseudogene. The sequencing input was memory CD8+ T cells sorted from blood. The subset is: CD45RO+ cells pooled with CCR7-negative TemRA cells. The CDR3, as DNA: TGTGCAAGTCCGAAGGGATTACGAAACATTCAGTACTTC. Translating it yields CASPKGLRNIQYF.